These 30 T cell receptor beta chains were sequenced from one sample in a study of neurological immune-mediated disorders. Using its own MiXCR run on the 5' RACE reads, TCRdb lists one record per CDR3 protein. The sample gives about 21,000 distinct CDR3 sequences, 15% of which show up once; about 15% is in the top ten. Sequences were obtained from PBMCs. The receptors come from a female donor with HTLV-1-associated myelopathy (HAM/TSP).

Remarks on this clonotype: A much larger clone lies a single base off, so this may be a read error. The rearrangement joins TRBV20-1 to TRBJ2-3; D not resolved. Germline V gene lookup returns CDR1 DFQATT and CDR2 SNEGSKA (reference sequence). This CDR3 comprises 15 residues. Between the trimmed V and J ends, which lost 6 bases and 2 bases, there was a span of 18 bases. The CDR3 DNA reads as TGCAGTGCAGGGCTGGCCAGGAGTTTCACAGATACGCAGTATTTT. It encodes CSAGLARSFTDTQYF.

The CDR3 protein is CASSPGTTWDTDTQYF. Written as DNA, the CDR3 is TGCGCCAGCAGCCCTGGGACTACCTGGGACACAGATACGCAGTATTTT. The V gene is TRBV5-1, the J gene TRBJ2-3; 7 bases map to TRBD2. With 4 bases clipped from V and 2 bases from J, the junction kept 10 bases outside the gene matches. The CDR3 spans 16 residues. Germline CDR1 and CDR2: SGHRS and YFSETQ.

In its sample, this clonotype was seen many times. V is TRBV20-1 and J is TRBJ2-7, with D maybe TRBD2 (6 bases). The length of the CDR3 is 16 residues. V lost 6 bases and J 0 bases, leaving 21 bases between the germline ends. The germline V gene encodes CDR1 DFQATT and CDR2 SNEGSKA (reference sequence). The DNA for the CDR3 is TGCAGTGCCGGGGCTTCGGGTCGCGGGACCTCCTACGAGCAGTACTTC. Translated: CSAGASGRGTSYEQYF.

This clonotype appeared a single time. The rearrangement links TRBV11-2 to TRBJ1-3; D might be TRBD1 (5 bases). From germline, CDR1 is SGHAT and CDR2 FQNNGV. With 4 bases removed from V and 3 bases from J, the gap between germline ends came to 13 bases. The CDR3 has 15 residues. The CDR3 protein is CASSSLRDRGNTIYF. The CDR3 coding sequence is TGTGCCAGCAGCTCTCTCCGGGACCGTGGAAACACCATATATTTT.

The V call is TRBV14, the J call TRBJ1-2; D ambiguous. Trimming removed 0 bases from V and 9 bases from J, with 8 bases in between. The V gene's germline CDR1 is SGHDN and CDR2 FVKESK. This CDR3 comprises 12 residues. CDR3 sequence reads: CASSQDRRRYTF. In nucleotides, the CDR3 is TGTGCCAGCAGCCAAGACAGGCGTCGCTACACCTTC.

This clonotype was counted ten times or more. The CDR3 is CASSLRLIRTEAFF. The CDR3 bases are TGTGCCAGCAGTTTGAGACTGATCCGAACTGAAGCTTTCTTT. This chain connects TRBV12-3 or TRBV12-4 to TRBJ1-1; D not certain. V gave up 3 bases and J gave up 5 bases, with 13 bases separating them. The CDR3 runs to 14 residues.

This clonotype was observed many times. The genes are TRBV12-3 or TRBV12-4 and TRBJ2-7; 9 bases are shared with TRBD1. The V segment lost 6 bases and the J segment 5 bases; nucleotides outside the gene matches: 8. CDR3 length equals 14 residues. Written as DNA, the CDR3 is TGTGCCAGCAGGCCCGGGACAGGGAGGCACGAGCAGTACTTC. Amino acids: CASRPGTGRHEQYF.

At least ten counts were recorded for this clonotype. The chain has TRBV20-1 and TRBJ2-1; D perhaps matches TRBD2 (5 bases). Germline CDR1 and CDR2: DFQATT and SNEGSKA (reference sequence). Trimming took off 0 bases at V and 6 bases at J, with 15 bases between the two ends. This CDR3 is built from 15 residues. CDR3 protein: CSARDVASRRNEQFF. The CDR3 nucleotides read TGCAGTGCTAGAGATGTCGCTAGCCGGCGCAATGAGCAGTTCTTC.

This clonotype rates as medium-sized. This chain links TRBV29-1 with TRBJ2-5, with D perhaps TRBD2 (5 bases). V dropped 1 base and J dropped 5 bases, with 17 bases sitting between them. CDR1 is SQVTM and CDR2 is ANQGSEA in the germline V gene. This CDR3 region has 15 residues. This chain's CDR3 is CSVEAGAENGETQYF. CDR3 in DNA: TGCAGCGTTGAAGCTGGAGCGGAAAACGGGGAGACCCAGTACTTC. The variable domain in full, completed from reference TRBV29-1 and TRBJ2-5, reads SAVISQKPSRDICQRGTSLTIQCQVDSQVTMMFWYRQQPGQSLTLIATANQGSEATYESGFVIDKFPISRPNLTFSTLTVSNMSPEDSSIYLCSVEAGAENGETQYFGPGTRLLVL.

This clonotype has ten or more counts. The gene calls are TRBV10-3 and TRBJ1-3, with no clear D. V shed 6 bases and J shed 0 bases, with 15 bases lying between them. CDR1 is ENHRY, CDR2 SYGVKD, per germline. This CDR3 has 16 residues. CDR3 in DNA: TGTGCCATCAGCCAAACCTCAGGAGTCTCTGGAAACACCATATATTTT. Its protein product is CAISQTSGVSGNTIYF.

This clonotype was recorded once. A much larger clone differs by one base, so this may be a read error. The chain links TRBV9 to TRBJ2-1; 10 bases match TRBD2. Trimming took 3 bases from V and 2 from J; bases not matched to a gene: 8. Germline-derived CDR1 and CDR2 are SGDLS and YYNGEE. The CDR3 length is 17 residues. CDR3 in amino acids: CASSDPRGTSAYNEQFF. The DNA for the CDR3 is TGTGCCAGCAGCGATCCCCGAGGGACTAGCGCCTACAATGAGCAGTTCTTC.

This clonotype was counted ten times or more. V is TRBV10-3 and J is TRBJ2-7; perhaps TRBD1 as D (5 bases). V lost 0 bases, J lost 2 bases, and 11 bases lay in between. CDR3 size: 15 residues. Germline CDR1 reads ENHRY; CDR2 reads SYGVKD. The CDR3 region is CAISESTAVAYEQYF. DNA for the CDR3: TGTGCCATCAGTGAGTCGACAGCCGTGGCCTACGAGCAGTACTTC.

About this clonotype itself: At one end the junction does not follow the germline gene, possibly because of a read error. The chain employs TRBV5-1 and TRBJ2-1, with TRBD1 identical over 7 bases. The CDR3 consists of 14 residues. The V gene's germline CDR1 is SGHRS and CDR2 YFSETQ. The chain's CDR3 is CASSLYGQDNEQLF. The CDR3 DNA reads TGCGCCAGCAGCTTGTACGGACAGGACAATGAGCAGCTCTTT.

In this sample, this clonotype is medium-sized (0.01 to 0.1%). The chain recombines TRBV7-6 with TRBJ2-7; D might be TRBD1 or TRBD2, each matching 5 bases. V lost 1 base and J 7 bases, leaving 17 bases between the germline ends. CDR1 is SGHVS, CDR2 FNYEAQ, per germline. The CDR3 totals 15 residues. The CDR3 bases are TGTGCCAGCAGCTTAGAGGCACAGGTCTGGGGGGAGCAGTACTTC. This encodes CASSLEAQVWGEQYF.

At least ten counts were recorded for this clonotype. This rearrangement joins TRBV27 to TRBJ2-7; tentative D call: TRBD2 (5 bases). V lost 4 bases and J lost 0, with 16 bases in between. CDR1 MNHEY and CDR2 SMNVEV come from the germline V gene (reference sequence). The CDR3 contains 16 residues. The CDR3, as DNA: TGTGCCAGCAGTTCCCCGACAAGCGGACTCTCCTACGAGCAGTACTTC. Protein product: CASSSPTSGLSYEQYF.

This clonotype was seen ten or more times. The chain uses TRBV7-2 and TRBJ1-2; maybe TRBD1 (5 bases). The germline V gene has CDR1 SGHTA and CDR2 FQGNSA. With 5 bases removed from V and 5 bases from J, the gap between germline ends came to 18 bases. This CDR3 contains 15 residues. DNA of the CDR3: TGTGCCAGCAGCCGTAGACAGATAGACCCTTATGGCTACACCTTC. Protein sequence: CASSRRQIDPYGYTF.

V and J are TRBV11-3 and TRBJ2-1, with D perhaps TRBD2 (5 bases). Germline CDR1 and CDR2: SGHNT and YENEEA. This CDR3 comprises 14 residues. The V end lost 3 bases, the J end lost 3 bases, and 9 bases lay between the germline ends. The CDR3 DNA is TGTGCCAGCAGCTTCGGACTGAACTACAATGAGCAGTTCTTC. It is translated as CASSFGLNYNEQFF. Filled out from reference TRBV11-3 and TRBJ2-1, the complete variable domain reads EAGVVQSPRYKIIEKKQPVAFWCNPISGHNTLYWYLQNLGQGPELLIRYENEEAVDDSQLPKDRFSAERLKGVDSTLKIQPAELGDSAVYLCASSFGLNYNEQFFGPGTRLTVL.

This clonotype was seen a few times. V and J are TRBV5-5 and TRBJ1-2; D not resolved. V was trimmed by 1 base and J by 0 bases, leaving 16 bases between them. The CDR3 runs 17 residues. Germline assignment: CDR1 SGHKS and CDR2 YYEKEE (reference sequence). CDR3 residues: CASSLHYRIGTNYGYTF. Here the CDR3 DNA reads TGTGCCAGCAGCTTGCACTACCGTATTGGAACTAACTATGGCTACACCTTC.

Concerning this clonotype itself: It may be a read error: a sequence one base away is much more abundant. The chain links TRBV7-8 to TRBJ2-1; the D gene is possibly TRBD2 (6 bases). The germline V gene encodes CDR1 SGHVS and CDR2 FQNEAQ. CDR3 length: 15 amino acids. The V end was cut by 6 bases, the J end by 4 bases, with 16 bases between. CDR3 sequence (DNA): TGTGCCAGCAGTCACAGAGGGAGGTTTTACAATGAGCAGTTCTTC. This encodes CASSHRGRFYNEQFF.

This clonotype came up many times. This chain links TRBV10-1 with TRBJ2-6; 8 positions agree with TRBD1. This CDR3 has 16 residues. Looked up from germline, CDR1 is WNHNN and CDR2 is SYGVQD (reference sequence). With V trimmed by 6 bases and J by 2 bases, 6 bases remained unmatched. The CDR3 spells CASRDQGATGANVLTF. The CDR3 DNA sequence: TGCGCCAGCAGGGACCAGGGGGCGACTGGGGCCAACGTCCTGACTTTC.

To note about this clonotype: The DNA is left out, because the CDR3 cannot be placed on it with certainty; the CDR3 is given as TCRdb lists it. V usage is TRBV3-1 and J usage is TRBJ1-1; the D call in the table, TRBD1, was not verified against the DNA. The CDR3 sequence runs 19 residues, both termini included. CDR1 LGHDT and CDR2 YNNKEL come from the germline V gene (reference sequence). The CDR3: CASSDRRNEQYFGPGEAFF.

This clonotype was detected many times. This chain joins TRBV5-6 and TRBJ2-3; a weak D match, TRBD2 (6 bases). This CDR3 has 14 residues. Trimming stripped 0 bases from V and 8 bases from J, with 13 bases between. Germline assignment: CDR1 SGHDT and CDR2 YYEEEE. CDR3 in amino acids: CASSLELASVTQYF. The CDR3 DNA sequence: TGTGCCAGCAGCTTGGAACTAGCAAGCGTTACGCAGTATTTT.

This clonotype has at least ten counts. This chain connects TRBV2 to TRBJ1-5, with 8 bases lining up with TRBD1. Germline CDR1 reads SNHLY; CDR2 reads FYNNEI. The CDR3 has 14 amino acids. With 7 bases clipped from V and 6 bases from J, the junction kept 8 bases outside the gene matches. The CDR3 DNA sequence: TGTGCCAGCAAGAAGGACAGGGAGAGTCAGCCCCAGCATTTT. Encoded protein: CASKKDRESQPQHF.

This clonotype was counted at least ten times. The V gene is TRBV6-1, the J gene TRBJ1-6, with TRBD1 matching 7 bases. The CDR3 covers 16 residues. Germline V gives CDR1 MNHNS, CDR2 SASEGT. Germline trimming cut 3 bases from V and 5 bases from J; bases unmatched to any gene: 7. The CDR3 DNA follows: TGTGCCAGCAGTGAGCGGACAGGCCTTGATAATTCACCCCTCCACTTT. Translated, it gives CASSERTGLDNSPLHF.

This clonotype was recorded at least ten times. The chain links TRBV7-6 to TRBJ2-5; 11 nucleotides agree with TRBD2. J gave up 7 bases and V 1 base, and 8 bases lay outside the gene matches. Per the germline V gene, CDR1 is SGHVS and CDR2 is FNYEAQ. The CDR3 spans 16 residues. As DNA, the CDR3 is TGTGCCAGCAGCTTAGGACTAGCGGGGACTCAGGGGACCCAGTACTTC. Protein: CASSLGLAGTQGTQYF.

The table lists this clonotype with many counts. The chain employs TRBV12-3 or TRBV12-4 and TRBJ1-2, with D uncertain. The CDR3 extends over 13 amino acids. V shed 3 bases and J shed 7 bases, with 12 bases lying between them. CDR3 region: CASSFGRVSGYTF. In DNA, the CDR3 is TGTGCCAGCAGTTTTGGTAGGGTTTCTGGCTACACCTTC.

This clonotype was recorded at least ten times. Here the CDR3 DNA reads TGTGCCAGCAGTGAAGCCGGTAACAGGGGTAGTTACGAGCAGTACTTC. Its translation: CASSEAGNRGSYEQYF. The genes are TRBV6-1 and TRBJ2-7; the match to TRBD1 covers 7 bases. Germline CDR1 reads MNHNS; CDR2 reads SASEGT. Trimming cost V 0 bases and J 4 bases; bases outside gene matches: 9. CDR3 length: 16 amino acids.

This clonotype was seen at least ten times. The CDR3 DNA reads as TGCAGCGTTGGCGGACTAGCGGGGGCCAACACCGGGGAGCTGTTTTTT. Its protein product is CSVGGLAGANTGELFF. The V gene is TRBV29-1, the J gene TRBJ2-2, with 13 bases fitting TRBD2. V was clipped by 4 bases and J by 2 bases; unmatched bases: 4. This CDR3 is 16 amino acids long. Germline V gives CDR1 SQVTM, CDR2 ANQGSEA.

This clonotype showed up many times. The chain recombines TRBV5-1 with TRBJ2-3, with a possible D match to TRBD1 (6 bases). Trimming shortened V by 3 bases and J by 5 bases, and 10 bases separated the two germline ends. Germline V CDR1 and CDR2: SGHRS, YFSETQ. The CDR3 spans 13 residues. For the CDR3, the DNA is TGCGCCAGCAGCTGGACAGAACAAGATACGCAGTATTTT. It specifies CASSWTEQDTQYF.

This clonotype is classed as medium-sized. V usage is TRBV20-1 and J usage is TRBJ1-1; tentatively, D is TRBD1 (6 bases). V was trimmed by 0 bases and J by 3 bases, leaving 11 bases between them. The CDR3 length is 14 residues. Germline V gives CDR1 DFQATT, CDR2 SNEGSKA (reference sequence). Here the CDR3 DNA reads TGCAGTGCTAGAGATGGCAGGGGCGACACTGAAGCTTTCTTT. It is translated as CSARDGRGDTEAFF.